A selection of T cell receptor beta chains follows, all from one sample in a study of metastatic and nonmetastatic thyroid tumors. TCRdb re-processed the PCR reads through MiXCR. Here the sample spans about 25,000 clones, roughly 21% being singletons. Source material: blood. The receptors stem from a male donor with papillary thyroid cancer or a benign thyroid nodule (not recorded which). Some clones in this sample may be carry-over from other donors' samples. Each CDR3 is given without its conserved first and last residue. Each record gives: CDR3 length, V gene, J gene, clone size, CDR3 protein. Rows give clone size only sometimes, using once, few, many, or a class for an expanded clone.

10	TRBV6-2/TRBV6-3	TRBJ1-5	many	ASSLLDQPQH
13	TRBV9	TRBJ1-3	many	ASSGIGRSGNTIY
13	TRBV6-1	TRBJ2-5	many	ASSLTSGRGETQY
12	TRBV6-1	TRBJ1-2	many	ASSPSGPGSGYT
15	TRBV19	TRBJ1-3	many	ASSPGDRASSGNTIY
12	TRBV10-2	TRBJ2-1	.	ASSAGTGRNEQF
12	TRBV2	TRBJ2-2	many	ASTSPPNTGELF
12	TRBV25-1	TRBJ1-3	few	ASSGDRGRDTIY
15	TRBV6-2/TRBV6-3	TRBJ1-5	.	AGSNRHGLPSNQPQH
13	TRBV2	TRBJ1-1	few	ASRETGGPNTEAF
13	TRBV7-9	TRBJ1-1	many	ASSFTPGGSTEAF
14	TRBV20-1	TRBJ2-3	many	SALGGVAGWGDTQY
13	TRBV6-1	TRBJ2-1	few	ASSEYPEGHNEQF
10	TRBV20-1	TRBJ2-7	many	SAGLSDYEQY
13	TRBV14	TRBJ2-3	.	ASTIGRACTDTQY
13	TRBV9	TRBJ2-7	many	ASSPNVSPSYEQY
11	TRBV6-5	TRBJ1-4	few	ASSYSPREKLF
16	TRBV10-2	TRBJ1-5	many	ASSLTGTGGAANQPQH
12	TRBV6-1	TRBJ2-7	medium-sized	ASRRGLADYEQY
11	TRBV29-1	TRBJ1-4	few	SVGGRGLEKLF
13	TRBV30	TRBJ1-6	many	AWSLPGQPNSPLH